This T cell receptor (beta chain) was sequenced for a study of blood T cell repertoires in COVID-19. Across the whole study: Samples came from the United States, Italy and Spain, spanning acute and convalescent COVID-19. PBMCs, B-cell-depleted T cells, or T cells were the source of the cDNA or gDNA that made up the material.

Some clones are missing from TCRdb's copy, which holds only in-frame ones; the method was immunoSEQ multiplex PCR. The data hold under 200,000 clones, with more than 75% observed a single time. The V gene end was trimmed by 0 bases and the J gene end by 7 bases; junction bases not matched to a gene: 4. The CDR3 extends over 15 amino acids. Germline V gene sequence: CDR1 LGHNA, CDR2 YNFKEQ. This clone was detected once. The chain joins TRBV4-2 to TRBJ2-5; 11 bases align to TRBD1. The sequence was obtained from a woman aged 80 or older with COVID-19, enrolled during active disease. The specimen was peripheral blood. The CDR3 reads CASSQDGTGGGTQYF. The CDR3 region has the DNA TGTGCCAGCAGCCAAGACGGGACAGGGGGTGGGACCCAGTACTTC.